The 27 T cell receptor beta chains below were found in one sample sequenced in a study of T-cell memory formation after mild COVID-19. TCRdb re-derived calls from the 5' RACE reads in MiXCR, one entry per CDR3 protein. Of approximately 300,000 distinct CDR3 sequences in the sample, approximately 15% were seen once. Sequenced material: PBMCs or a T cell subset sorted from them (not recorded which). The receptor source for this set is a man aged 18 to 35 who had mild COVID-19 (a few samples of this study predate the infection). Cell type and time point are not known.

The table lists this clonotype with a few counts. This chain connects TRBV7-8 to TRBJ1-6; perhaps TRBD1 as D (5 bases). CDR1 and CDR2 (germline): SGHVS, FQNEAQ. Trimming cost V 0 bases and J 6 bases, with 12 bases left between them. CDR3 length: 16 residues. The CDR3 protein is CASSLAGGTGNSPLHF. CDR3 nucleotide sequence: TGTGCCAGCAGCTTAGCGGGGGGTACGGGTAATTCACCCCTCCACTTT.

The chain links TRBV9 to TRBJ2-7; D not resolved. V was pared by 4 bases and J by 2 bases, with 16 bases between. CDR1 SGDLS and CDR2 YYNGEE come from the germline V gene. This CDR3 comprises 15 residues. For the CDR3, the DNA is TGTGCCAGCAGCCCTCGACCCACACCGACCTACGAGCAGTACTTC. Protein sequence: CASSPRPTPTYEQYF. Looking up the rest from reference TRBV9 and TRBJ2-7 gives the full variable domain: DSGVTQTPKHLITATGQRVTLRCSPRSGDLSVYWYQQSLDQGLQFLIQYYNGEERAKGNILERFSAQQFPDLHSELNLSSLELGDSALYFCASSPRPTPTYEQYFGPGTRLTVT.

This clonotype was observed a handful of times. The V and J genes are TRBV6-6 and TRBJ2-1; maybe TRBD2 (5 bases). Trimming left V 5 bases short and J 9 bases short, with 11 bases between. CDR1 is MNHNY and CDR2 is SVGAGI in the germline V gene (reference sequence). This CDR3 spans 12 amino acids. The CDR3 here is CASSATGSEQFF. The CDR3 coding sequence is TGTGCCAGCAGTGCCACGGGGAGTGAGCAGTTCTTC.

This clonotype has a handful of counts. The gene calls are TRBV4-2 and TRBJ2-2; 7 bases agree with TRBD2. Trimming at V came to 4 bases and at J to 1 base, leaving 6 bases not matched to a gene. Germline CDR1 and CDR2: LGHNA and YNFKEQ. This CDR3 is built from 16 residues. The CDR3 DNA reads TGTGCCAGCAGCCGGAGAGGGGAGGGGAACACCGGGGAGCTGTTTTTT. Translated: CASSRRGEGNTGELFF.

The V and J genes are TRBV19 and TRBJ1-6; weak D call: TRBD1 (5 bases). The CDR3 consists of 12 residues. V was shortened by 5 bases and J by 10 bases, with 9 bases between the two germline ends. CDR1 is LNHDA, CDR2 SQIVND, per germline (reference sequence). Written as DNA, the CDR3 is TGTGCCAGTAGTCGGGAGGGGTCACCCCTCCACTTT. Translated: CASSREGSPLHF.

The V gene is TRBV12-3 or TRBV12-4, the J gene TRBJ2-3, with TRBD2 matching 13 bases. There are 14 residues in the CDR3. V gave up 7 bases and J gave up 6 bases; unmatched junction bases: 4. CDR3 in DNA: TGTGCCAGCATCCCGGGACTAGCGGGGGATACGCAGTATTTT. It is translated as CASIPGLAGDTQYF.

The CDR3 loop is CASSTTGSSYEQYF. The CDR3 DNA follows: TGTGCCAGCAGCACGACAGGGTCCTCCTACGAGCAGTACTTC. This chain connects TRBV7-9 to TRBJ2-7; 7 bases match TRBD1. Germline CDR1 SEHNR, CDR2 FQNEAQ (reference sequence). With 5 bases clipped from V and 0 bases from J, the junction kept 4 bases outside the gene matches. The CDR3 sequence is 14 residues long.

This clonotype was counted ten times or more. The V gene is TRBV7-2, the J gene TRBJ2-1, with 9 bases that match TRBD2. V trimming: 5 bases; J trimming: 8 bases; junction bases outside the gene matches: 13. This CDR3 is built from 16 residues. Germline values: CDR1 SGHTA, CDR2 FQGNSA. The CDR3 loop is CASSVPRGTSFHEQFF. CDR3 sequence (DNA): TGTGCCAGCAGCGTACCTCGGGGGACTAGCTTCCATGAGCAGTTCTTC.

V usage is TRBV3-1 and J usage is TRBJ2-3, with unresolved D. Trimming cost V 5 bases and J 2 bases, with 5 bases left between them. CDR1 and CDR2 (germline): LGHDT, YNNKEL (reference sequence). The CDR3 sequence is 12 residues long. The CDR3 bases are TGTGCCAGCAGCGCCCTCACAGATACGCAGTATTTT. As protein: CASSALTDTQYF.

This clonotype showed up just a few times. The J gene is TRBJ1-2, the V gene TRBV6-5; D possibly corresponds to TRBD1 (6 bases). CDR1 is MNHEY, CDR2 SVGAGI, per germline. CDR3 length equals 15 residues. V lost 5 bases, J lost 4 bases, and 17 bases lay in between. CDR3: CASSQRGRGPYGYTF. CDR3 coding DNA: TGTGCCAGCAGTCAAAGGGGCAGGGGCCCCTATGGCTACACCTTC.

This chain connects TRBV20-1 to TRBJ2-7; D ambiguous. Trimming removed 0 bases at V and 2 bases at J, with 11 bases between. Germline CDR1 and CDR2: DFQATT and SNEGSKA (reference sequence). The CDR3 runs to 14 residues. In DNA, the CDR3 is TGCAGTGCTAGAGATAAGGTTCAGACCTACGAGCAGTACTTC. Translating it yields CSARDKVQTYEQYF.

This sequence joins TRBV10-3 and TRBJ1-1; TRBD1 matches at 10 bases. The J segment lost 0 bases and the V segment lost 4 bases, leaving 8 bases of the junction unmatched. CDR3 length equals 17 residues. The germline CDR1 and CDR2 sequences are ENHRY and SYGVKD. This CDR3 reads CAISGGQGKGLNTEAFF. The CDR3 nucleotides read TGTGCCATCAGTGGGGGACAGGGGAAGGGGCTGAACACTGAAGCTTTCTTT.

This clonotype was counted only a few times. This chain connects TRBV18 to TRBJ1-1; 7 bases align to TRBD1. V lost 3 bases and J lost 4; bases outside the gene matches: 2. CDR3 size: 13 residues. Germline V gives CDR1 KGHSH, CDR2 LQKENI. The CDR3 DNA reads TGTGCCAGCTCACCCCCAGGGGGCACTGAAGCTTTCTTT. It encodes CASSPPGGTEAFF.

This clonotype was seen more than once but under ten times. The CDR3 DNA is TGTGCCAGCAGTTACTCGGATGAGCAGTTCTTC. This encodes CASSYSDEQFF. V is TRBV6-6 and J is TRBJ2-1; D is undetermined. Germline-derived CDR1 and CDR2 are MNHNY and SVGAGI (reference sequence). The germline V and J ends were trimmed by 0 bases and 8 bases, with 2 bases remaining between them. This CDR3 spans 11 amino acids.

The chain combines TRBV10-3 with TRBJ1-1, with TRBD1 as a possible D gene (5 bases). Trimming removed 6 bases at V and 5 bases at J, with 10 bases between. CDR1 ENHRY and CDR2 SYGVKD come from the germline V gene. This CDR3 has 12 residues. The CDR3, as DNA: TGTGCCATCAGGGGGGGAGGAACTGAAGCTTTCTTT. Translated, it gives CAIRGGGTEAFF.

This CDR3 is CASSMGLADPRGFF. The DNA for the CDR3 is TGTGCCAGCAGCATGGGACTAGCCGACCCTAGGGGGTTCTTC. The gene calls are TRBV7-9 and TRBJ2-1, with 9 bases fitting TRBD2. This CDR3 comprises 14 residues. The ends lost 5 bases at V and 15 bases at J; junction bases unmatched: 14. The germline V gene has CDR1 SEHNR and CDR2 FQNEAQ (reference sequence).

This clonotype has ten or more counts. The CDR3 region has the DNA TGTGCCAGCAGCTTAGCGCACCCTTTTGCAACTAATGAAAAACTGTTTTTT. It encodes CASSLAHPFATNEKLFF. The J gene is TRBJ1-4, the V gene TRBV7-9; D gene unclear. Germline CDR1 SEHNR, CDR2 FQNEAQ (reference sequence). The CDR3 spans 17 residues. V was pared by 0 bases and J by 0 bases, with 11 bases between.

The V and J genes are TRBV4-3 and TRBJ1-2; D is ambiguous. The V gene's germline CDR1 is LGHNA and CDR2 YSLEER. The CDR3 spans 15 residues. The ends were cut back, 4 bases at V and 6 bases at J, with 18 bases in the middle. CDR3 loop: CASSPKLLPGDGYTF. The CDR3 coding sequence is TGCGCCAGCAGCCCCAAGCTCCTCCCCGGCGATGGCTACACCTTC.

The chain has TRBV7-2 and TRBJ2-1; the D gene is possibly TRBD1 (5 bases). Germline loops: CDR1 SGHTA, CDR2 FQGNSA. The CDR3 is 13 amino acids. V lost 0 bases and J 6 bases, leaving 6 bases between the germline ends. The CDR3 nucleotides are TGTGCCAGCAGCTTAGCAGGGGTCAATGAGCAGTTCTTC. This codes for CASSLAGVNEQFF.

In this sample, this clonotype turned up a few times. This chain connects TRBV6-2 or TRBV6-3 to TRBJ1-2; D remains unclear. This CDR3 has 14 amino acids. The germline V and J ends were trimmed by 4 bases and 4 bases, with 13 bases remaining between them. Per the germline V gene, CDR1 is MNHEY and CDR2 is SVGEGT. As DNA, the CDR3 is TGTGCCAGCAGTTTGACTGAACCCGGCTATGGCTACACCTTC. Protein sequence: CASSLTEPGYGYTF.

This clonotype has a count of ten or more. The chain recombines TRBV12-3 or TRBV12-4 with TRBJ2-7; 10 bases map to TRBD2. Trimming removed 5 bases from V and 2 bases from J; junction bases left unmatched: 9. This CDR3 region has 16 residues. The CDR3 here is CASSPSSGGNPYEQYF. CDR3 sequence (DNA): TGTGCCAGCAGTCCCTCTAGCGGGGGCAATCCCTACGAGCAGTACTTC.

The genes are TRBV5-1 and TRBJ2-5, with 7 bases lining up with TRBD2. Germline CDR1 reads SGHRS; CDR2 reads YFSETQ. This CDR3 contains 13 residues. J gave up 5 bases and V 5 bases, and 6 bases lay outside the gene matches. The DNA of the CDR3 is TGCGCCAGCAGAACACCCGGGGGGGAGACCCAGTACTTC. Its translation: CASRTPGGETQYF.

This clonotype was seen more than once but under ten times. The V gene is TRBV6-6, the J gene TRBJ1-1, with TRBD1 as a possible D gene (6 bases). This CDR3 has 13 amino acids. V dropped 6 bases and J dropped 6 bases, with 14 bases sitting between them. CDR1 is MNHNY, CDR2 SVGAGI, per germline (reference sequence). CDR3 protein: CASRSFRGSEAFF. The CDR3 DNA reads as TGTGCCAGCAGGTCCTTCAGGGGTTCTGAAGCTTTCTTT.

The chain uses TRBV24-1 and TRBJ2-2; D unresolved. Germline CDR1 reads KGHDR; CDR2 reads SFDVKD. This CDR3 is 16 amino acids long. The V and J ends lost 4 bases and 0 bases respectively, with 11 bases between them. DNA for the CDR3: TGTGCCACCAGTGACCTCCGGAATGCGAACACCGGGGAGCTGTTTTTT. This sequence encodes CATSDLRNANTGELFF.

The rearrangement links TRBV24-1 to TRBJ2-3; no firm D call. This CDR3 region has 15 residues. Trimming removed 3 bases from V and 2 bases from J, with 11 bases in between. CDR1 and CDR2 from the germline V gene are KGHDR and SFDVKD. The CDR3 DNA sequence: TGTGCCACCAGTGATCCTCAGACACACACAGATACGCAGTATTTT. Encoded protein: CATSDPQTHTDTQYF.

CDR3 nucleotide sequence: TGCAGTGCTCAGAGGGTGGCTAGCCCCCCAGAGACCCAGTACTTC. Its protein is CSAQRVASPPETQYF. The gene calls are TRBV20-1 and TRBJ2-5; weak D call: TRBD2 (5 bases). Germline values: CDR1 DFQATT, CDR2 SNEGSKA (reference sequence). The CDR3 covers 15 residues. V lost 5 bases, J lost 4 bases, and 20 bases lay in between.

This clonotype was observed a few times. J is TRBJ2-1 and V is TRBV3-1, with 8 positions matching TRBD1. The J segment lost 4 bases and the V segment lost 3 bases, leaving 8 bases of the junction unmatched. Germline CDR1 LGHDT, CDR2 YNNKEL (reference sequence). CDR3 length: 16 amino acids. The CDR3 region is CASSHRTGTMYNEQFF. In DNA form, the CDR3 reads TGTGCCAGCAGCCACCGGACAGGGACAATGTACAATGAGCAGTTCTTC.